This T cell receptor beta chain was captured by sequencing in a study of shared clonotypes between healthy human individuals. Study at large: With ages of 18 to 49, the donors were a couple of women and a few men.

The germline V and J ends were trimmed by 6 bases and 10 bases, with 19 bases remaining between them. The CDR3 runs 14 residues. Looked up from germline, CDR1 is LNHDA and CDR2 is SQIVND (reference sequence). As concerns this clone: Its specificity is not known.

Using immunoSEQ multiplex PCR, the repertoire was profiled, and TCRdb retains in-frame clones only, with some absent. Found here are about 1 million clones, approximately 72% of them singletons; the top ten hold about 1.4%. Study-level points and caveats: Naive CD4 clonotypes overlapped across several donors at roughly 4.5%.

Every donor, a Caucasian adult, lived in Nashville, Tennessee. This clonotype was sampled from a man aged 18-30 years in good health. Sequenced: memory CD4+ T cells sorted from blood. The subset: CD45RA-negative fraction. The chain has TRBV19 and TRBJ2-4; D may be TRBD1 or TRBD2 (5 bases each). The CDR3 region is CASREDGTGRIQYF. The DNA for the CDR3 is TGTGCCAGTAGGGAAGACGGGACCGGGCGAATTCAGTACTTC.